This T cell receptor (beta chain) was recorded in a study of monozygotic twins with inflammatory bowel disease. TCRdb reprocessed the 5' RACE reads and stores each CDR3 protein as one record, lacking DNA. Its table records over 110,000 distinct CDR3 sequences. Germline lookup yields CDR1 SGDLS and CDR2 YYNGEE. This CDR3 has 14 amino acids. The chain employs TRBV9 and TRBJ2-5; checking the TCRdb D call of TRBD1 is not possible without DNA. The specimen sequenced was blood. The sequence derives from a human donor with ulcerative colitis or Crohn's disease, or a healthy co-twin of an affected twin (not recorded which). Here the CDR3 reads CASSRGQAEETQYF.